The rows below give T cell receptor beta chains drawn from one sample of a study of blood T cell repertoires in COVID-19. Assay used: immunoSEQ multiplex PCR; TCRdb lists only in-frame clones, some missing. The table lists 85,000 to 120,000 clones, more than 75% of them singletons, with roughly 3.1% in the top ten. Sequencing input: peripheral blood. The receptor set was obtained from a man aged 45-60 years with active or convalescent COVID-19. Each CDR3 is given with its conserved first and last residue. D genes are given only for firm matches. Size is stated for part of the rows, as once, few or many counts, or as a class when the clone is expanded.

DNA: TGTGCCAGCAGTTACTCTCCTGCGATCCGAGATACGCAGTATTTT
CDR3: CASSYSPAIRDTQYF
D: NA
J: TRBJ2-3
V: TRBV6-5
size: once

DNA: TGCGCCAGCAGCCAAGAAGTCCTAGCGGGGGGGAGAGGCACCGGGGAGCTGTTTTTT
CDR3: CASSQEVLAGGRGTGELFF
D: TRBD2
J: TRBJ2-2
V: TRBV4-3
size: once

DNA: TGTGCCAGCAGCTTAGATACCGGGGGCACAGATACGCAGTATTTT
CDR3: CASSLDTGGTDTQYF
D: NA
J: TRBJ2-3
V: TRBV11-2
size: NA

DNA: TGTGCCAGCTCACGGGGACAGGGTGACACTGAAGCTTTCTTT
CDR3: CASSRGQGDTEAFF
D: TRBD1
J: TRBJ1-1
V: TRBV18
size: NA

DNA: TGTGCCAGCAGCTTGGGTGGAGGCAGAAATGAGCAGTTCTTC
CDR3: CASSLGGGRNEQFF
D: NA
J: TRBJ2-1
V: TRBV5-4
size: NA

DNA: TGTGCCAGTAGCACCACAGGGGAGACTGAAGCTTTCTTT
CDR3: CASSTTGETEAFF
D: TRBD1
J: TRBJ1-1
V: TRBV19
size: NA

DNA: TGTGCCAGCAGTTACGGTGGCGGGACTAGCGAAGAGACCCAGTACTTC
CDR3: CASSYGGGTSEETQYF
D: TRBD2
J: TRBJ2-5
V: TRBV6-5
size: once

DNA: TGTGCCTGGAGTGGTCAGGGAAGTACCGGGGAGCTGTTTTTT
CDR3: CAWSGQGSTGELFF
D: NA
J: TRBJ2-2
V: TRBV30
size: NA

DNA: TGTGCCACGGGGGCGGGAGAGACCCAGTACTTC
CDR3: CATGAGETQYF
D: NA
J: TRBJ2-5
V: TRBV24-1
size: NA

DNA: TGCGCCAGCAGCTTGGAGGGGGAGACCCAGTACTTC
CDR3: CASSLEGETQYF
D: NA
J: TRBJ2-5
V: TRBV5-1
size: NA

DNA: TGTGCCTGGAGCGGCAGTGGGGCGTATGGCTACACCTTC
CDR3: CAWSGSGAYGYTF
D: NA
J: TRBJ1-2
V: TRBV30
size: NA

DNA: TGTGCCAGCAGTGAATCCCCACAGGGGCACTCACCCCTCCACTTT
CDR3: CASSESPQGHSPLHF
D: TRBD1
J: TRBJ1-6
V: TRBV2
size: NA

DNA: TGTGCCAGCAGTGAATACGGAGGTTCAAGCTCCTATAATTCACCCCTCCACTTT
CDR3: CASSEYGGSSSYNSPLHF
D: NA
J: TRBJ1-6
V: TRBV6-1
size: once